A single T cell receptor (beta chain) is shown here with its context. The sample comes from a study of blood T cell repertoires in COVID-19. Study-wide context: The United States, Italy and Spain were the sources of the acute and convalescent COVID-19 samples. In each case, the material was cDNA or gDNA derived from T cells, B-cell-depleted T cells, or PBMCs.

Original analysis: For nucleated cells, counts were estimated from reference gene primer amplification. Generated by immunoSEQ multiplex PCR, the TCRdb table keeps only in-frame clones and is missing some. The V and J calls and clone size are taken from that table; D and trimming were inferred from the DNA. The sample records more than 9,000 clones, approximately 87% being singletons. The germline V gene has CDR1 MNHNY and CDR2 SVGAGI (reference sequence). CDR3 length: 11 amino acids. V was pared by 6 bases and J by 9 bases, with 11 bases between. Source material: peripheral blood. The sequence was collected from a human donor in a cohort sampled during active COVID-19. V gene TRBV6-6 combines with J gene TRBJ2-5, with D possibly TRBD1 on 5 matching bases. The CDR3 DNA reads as TGTGCCAGCAGAAAAGGGGTGTCCCAGTACTTC. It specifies CASRKGVSQYF.